Following are 24 T cell receptor beta chains from one sample sequenced in a study of shared clonotypes between healthy human individuals. Sequencing used immunoSEQ multiplex PCR; TCRdb keeps in-frame clones, though not all of them. The table has 300,000 to 400,000 clones, more than 60% seen once; the top ten hold 8.5% to 12%. Material for sequencing was memory CD4+ T cells sorted from blood. Indicated subset: CD45RA-negative fraction. The receptors shown here come from a man aged 25-45 years in good health.

A single count supports this clone. The chain uses TRBV18 and TRBJ2-2; D remains ambiguous. The germline CDR1 and CDR2 sequences are KGHSH and LQKENI. The CDR3 consists of 14 residues. V was shortened by 3 bases and J by 4 bases, with 9 bases between the two germline ends. The CDR3 loop is CASSPDSGTGELFF. The CDR3, as DNA: TGTGCCAGCTCACCCGATTCGGGCACCGGGGAGCTGTTTTTT.

J is TRBJ2-3 and V is TRBV10-2; 12 bases are shared with TRBD2. Germline lookup yields CDR1 WSHSY and CDR2 SAAADI. The CDR3 runs to 16 residues. Trimming at V came to 7 bases and at J to 4 bases, leaving 9 bases not matched to a gene. The DNA of the CDR3 is TGCGCCAGCAACCTAGGGACTAGCGGGTTAGCAGATACGCAGTATTTT. Encoded protein: CASNLGTSGLADTQYF.

The chain joins TRBV9 to TRBJ2-1; 13 nucleotides agree with TRBD2. V trimming: 3 bases; J trimming: 0 bases; junction bases outside the gene matches: 6. The CDR3 has 18 amino acids. CDR1 is SGDLS and CDR2 is YYNGEE in the germline V gene. The CDR3 DNA reads as TGTGCCAGCAGCGGACGACTAGCGGGAGGTTACTCCTACAATGAGCAGTTCTTC. This encodes CASSGRLAGGYSYNEQFF.

DNA for the CDR3: TGTGCCAGCAGCTTCCCCCCAGGGTTACAGCGAGGTCCCGGGGAGCTGTTTTTT. Translated, it gives CASSFPPGLQRGPGELFF. The chain combines TRBV5-4 with TRBJ2-2, with a tentative D call TRBD1 (5 bases). V lost 2 bases and J 6 bases, leaving 23 bases between the germline ends. This CDR3 spans 18 amino acids. Looked up from germline, CDR1 is SGHNT and CDR2 is YYREEE (reference sequence).

The chain is built from TRBV6-5 and TRBJ2-7; 9 positions agree with TRBD1. V lost 6 bases and J lost 1; bases outside the gene matches: 1. Per germline, CDR1 MNHEY and CDR2 SVGAGI. The CDR3 sequence is 13 residues long. CDR3 in DNA: TGTGCCAGCAGGACAGGGGGTTCCTACGAGCAGTACTTC. This gives the protein CASRTGGSYEQYF.

This clone was counted a single time. CDR3 loop: CAIGAGGPGLNEQFF. DNA for the CDR3: TGTGCCATCGGGGCGGGTGGGCCAGGTTTAAATGAGCAGTTCTTC. V and J are TRBV10-3 and TRBJ2-1; either TRBD1 or TRBD2 may supply D (5 bases each). CDR1 and CDR2 (germline): ENHRY, SYGVKD. Trimming took 8 bases from V and 7 from J, leaving 21 bases between them. The CDR3 length is 15 residues.

The rearrangement uses TRBV19 and TRBJ2-3; D possibly uses TRBD1 or TRBD2 (5 bases each). The CDR3 runs 12 residues. Germline loops: CDR1 LNHDA, CDR2 SQIVND (reference sequence). V lost 8 bases to trimming and J lost 2 bases, with 8 bases between them. The CDR3 bases are TGTGCCAGTGGGACCTACACAGATACGCAGTATTTT. Protein sequence: CASGTYTDTQYF.

The chain combines TRBV5-6 with TRBJ1-4, with a weak D call TRBD1 (6 bases). The CDR3 runs to 14 residues. Germline CDR1 is SGHDT and CDR2 is YYEEEE. Trimming left V 4 bases short and J 8 bases short, with 15 bases between. For the CDR3, the DNA is TGTGCCAGCAGCCCAGTAAACGACAGGGAAAAACTGTTTTTT. Its translation: CASSPVNDREKLFF.

This clone was detected once. The chain is built from TRBV19 and TRBJ2-3; TRBD1 or TRBD2 may be the D gene (6 bases each). The length of the CDR3 is 19 residues. V shed 0 bases and J shed 3 bases, with 22 bases lying between them. Per germline, CDR1 LNHDA and CDR2 SQIVND (reference sequence). The CDR3 here is CASSIDLPEGRGATDTQYF. CDR3 coding DNA: TGTGCCAGTAGTATAGACCTCCCTGAGGGAAGGGGGGCGACAGATACGCAGTATTTT.

The chain links TRBV5-1 to TRBJ2-7; D is uncertain. Germline V gene sequence: CDR1 SGHRS, CDR2 YFSETQ. V was cut by 1 base and J by 2 bases, with 13 bases left in between. This CDR3 is built from 15 residues. CDR3 sequence (DNA): TGCGCCAGCAGCTTGAGAACGGGCGAAACCTACGAGCAGTACTTC. Residues: CASSLRTGETYEQYF.

The chain carries TRBV19 and TRBJ2-7; TRBD2 matches 9 bases. The CDR3 has 13 residues. The J segment lost 6 bases and the V segment lost 10 bases, leaving 10 bases of the junction unmatched. CDR1 is LNHDA, CDR2 SQIVND, per germline (reference sequence). The CDR3 DNA is TGTGCCACCTCCCGGACTAGCGACGCCGAGCAGTACTTC. Its protein is CATSRTSDAEQYF.

As regards this clone: The same CDR3 is also encoded by other DNA sequences in this sample. The genes are TRBV5-1 and TRBJ2-2; 9 bases match TRBD1. This CDR3 region has 14 residues. The trim removed 6 bases at V and 3 bases at J, leaving 3 bases unmatched. Germline CDR1 SGHRS, CDR2 YFSETQ. CDR3 sequence reads: CASKGQGDTGELFF. DNA for the CDR3: TGCGCCAGCAAGGGACAGGGCGACACCGGGGAGCTGTTTTTT.

This clone was detected only a few times. The chain carries TRBV6-1 and TRBJ2-1; perhaps TRBD2 as D (6 bases). Looked up from germline, CDR1 is MNHNS and CDR2 is SASEGT. V lost 0 bases and J lost 3, with 12 bases in between. There are 16 residues in the CDR3. The CDR3 loop is CASSEAQGGVYNEQFF. The CDR3 nucleotides read TGTGCCAGCAGTGAAGCGCAGGGAGGTGTCTACAATGAGCAGTTCTTC.

The genes are TRBV5-4 and TRBJ1-2, with D perhaps TRBD1 (5 bases). The CDR3 is made up of 15 amino acids. Trimming took off 0 bases at V and 2 bases at J, with 11 bases between the two ends. Germline V gives CDR1 SGHNT, CDR2 YYREEE (reference sequence). CDR3 amino acids: CASSLGGTENYGYTF. The CDR3 DNA sequence: TGTGCCAGCAGCTTGGGGGGGACGGAGAACTATGGCTACACCTTC.

The genes are TRBV30 and TRBJ1-4, with no clear D. The germline V and J ends were trimmed by 3 bases and 3 bases, with 14 bases remaining between them. Germline-derived CDR1 and CDR2 are GTSNPN and SVGIG (reference sequence). This CDR3 spans 15 amino acids. CDR3 loop: CAWSRPAGANEKLFF. CDR3 in DNA: TGTGCCTGGAGCCGCCCCGCCGGGGCTAATGAAAAACTGTTTTTT.

The chain joins TRBV18 to TRBJ2-3; D not resolved. The CDR3 sequence is 12 residues long. CDR1 is KGHSH, CDR2 LQKENI, per germline. The ends were cut back, 5 bases at V and 6 bases at J, with 9 bases in the middle. CDR3 amino acids: CASSSQRDTQYF. In nucleotides, the CDR3 is TGTGCCAGCTCATCACAACGCGATACGCAGTATTTT.

The CDR3 nucleotides read TGCGCCAGCAGCTTGACCGACGGCCTCGATTCACCCCTCCACTTT. Its translation: CASSLTDGLDSPLHF. The chain employs TRBV5-1 and TRBJ1-6; D unclear. Trimming removed 1 base from V and 8 bases from J, with 13 bases in between. The length of the CDR3 is 15 residues. CDR1 SGHRS and CDR2 YFSETQ come from the germline V gene.

The V call is TRBV19, the J call TRBJ1-1; D is undetermined. Germline V lookup: CDR1 LNHDA, CDR2 SQIVND (reference sequence). The CDR3 runs to 13 residues. V lost 2 bases, J lost 4 bases, and 8 bases lay in between. In DNA, the CDR3 is TGTGCCAGTAGTATAATCGGGAGCACTGAAGCTTTCTTT. Translating gives CASSIIGSTEAFF.

This sequence joins TRBV7-6 and TRBJ1-1; 9 bases are a match to TRBD1. The J segment lost 5 bases and the V segment lost 5 bases, leaving 6 bases of the junction unmatched. Germline assignment: CDR1 SGHVS and CDR2 FNYEAQ. This CDR3 comprises 14 residues. CDR3 DNA sequence: TGTGCCAGCAGCCTAGACAGGGGGAAAACTGAAGCTTTCTTT. Translated, it gives CASSLDRGKTEAFF.

Comments on this clone: At the DNA level, this CDR3 is encoded by other sequences in the same sample as well. The CDR3 sequence: CASSLDWGNTEAFF. CDR3 nucleotides: TGTGCCAGCAGCTTGGACTGGGGGAACACTGAAGCTTTCTTT. V and J are TRBV5-5 and TRBJ1-1; no clear D gene. The CDR3 consists of 14 residues. The V end lost 0 bases, the J end lost 1 base, and 7 bases lay between the germline ends. Germline CDR1 SGHKS, CDR2 YYEKEE (reference sequence).

The chain carries TRBV28 and TRBJ2-7; a possible D gene is TRBD1 (6 bases). V shed 2 bases and J shed 7 bases, with 12 bases lying between them. CDR1 and CDR2 from the germline V gene are MDHEN and SYDVKM. This CDR3 is 13 amino acids long. The CDR3 coding sequence is TGTGCCAGCAGTTTACTGGGGGCACTGGAGCAGTACTTC. Translating gives CASSLLGALEQYF.

The chain joins TRBV11-2 to TRBJ2-5; weak D call: TRBD2 (6 bases). Trimming removed 5 bases at V and 2 bases at J, with 15 bases between. CDR1 is SGHAT, CDR2 FQNNGV, per germline. This CDR3 spans 15 amino acids. The CDR3 sequence: CASSPTRVPQETQYF. As DNA, the CDR3 is TGTGCCAGCAGCCCGACTAGGGTTCCACAAGAGACCCAGTACTTC.

As for this clone: Other DNA sequences in this sample translate to the same CDR3. The chain combines TRBV5-1 with TRBJ2-5, with D possibly being TRBD2 (5 bases). The V end was cut by 0 bases, the J end by 5 bases, with 11 bases between. This CDR3 spans 14 amino acids. Germline values: CDR1 SGHRS, CDR2 YFSETQ. The CDR3, as DNA: TGCGCCAGCAGCTTGGGAAGCGGCCAGGAGACCCAGTACTTC. Translated, it gives CASSLGSGQETQYF.

This clone appeared a few times. The chain has TRBV5-6 and TRBJ2-2; D uncertain. CDR1 is SGHDT, CDR2 YYEEEE, per germline. The CDR3 sequence is 13 residues long. Trimming removed 1 base at V and 5 bases at J, with 6 bases between. Here the CDR3 reads CASSLTVTGELFF. Written as DNA, the CDR3 is TGTGCCAGCAGCTTGACTGTGACCGGGGAGCTGTTTTTT.